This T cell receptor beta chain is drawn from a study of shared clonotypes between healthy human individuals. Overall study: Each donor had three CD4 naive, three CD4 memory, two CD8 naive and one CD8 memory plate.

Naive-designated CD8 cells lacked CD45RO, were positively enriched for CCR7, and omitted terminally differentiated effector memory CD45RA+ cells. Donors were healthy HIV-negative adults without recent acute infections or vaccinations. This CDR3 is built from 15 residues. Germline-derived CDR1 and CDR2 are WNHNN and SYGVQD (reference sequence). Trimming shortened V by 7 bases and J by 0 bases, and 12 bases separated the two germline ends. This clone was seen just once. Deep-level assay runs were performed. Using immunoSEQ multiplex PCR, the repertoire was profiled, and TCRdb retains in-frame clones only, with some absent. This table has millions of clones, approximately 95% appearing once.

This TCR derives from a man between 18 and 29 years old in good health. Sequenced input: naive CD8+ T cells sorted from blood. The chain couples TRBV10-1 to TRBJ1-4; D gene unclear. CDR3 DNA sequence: TGCGCCAGCAACCTACAGCCTGCAACTAATGAAAAACTGTTTTTT. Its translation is CASNLQPATNEKLFF.